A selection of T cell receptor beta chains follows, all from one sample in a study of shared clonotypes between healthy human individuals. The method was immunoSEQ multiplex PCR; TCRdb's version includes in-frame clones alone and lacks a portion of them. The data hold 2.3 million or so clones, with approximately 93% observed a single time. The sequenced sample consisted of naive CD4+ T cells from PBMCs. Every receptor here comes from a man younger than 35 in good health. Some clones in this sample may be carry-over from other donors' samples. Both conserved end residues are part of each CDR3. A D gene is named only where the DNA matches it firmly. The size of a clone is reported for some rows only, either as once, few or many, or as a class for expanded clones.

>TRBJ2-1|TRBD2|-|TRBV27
TGTGCCAGCAGTCGTCTAGCGGGAGGGCCCCCGCGAGACAATGAGCAGTTCTTC
CASSRLAGGPPRDNEQFF
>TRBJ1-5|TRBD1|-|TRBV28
TGTGCCAGCAGACTACAGGGGATTGGCAATCAGCCCCAGCATTTT
CASRLQGIGNQPQHF
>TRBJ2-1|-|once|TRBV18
TGTGCCAGCTCACCAATCCGTCCCCGGGAGTCGCAGTACAATGAGCAGTTCTTC
CASSPIRPRESQYNEQFF
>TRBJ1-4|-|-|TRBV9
TGTGCCAGCAGCCCGCCAGGGGCCCGGGCTAATGAAAAACTGTTTTTT
CASSPPGARANEKLFF
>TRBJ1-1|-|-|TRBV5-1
TGCGCCAGCAGCCCACGAAGAGACACTGAAGCTTTCTTT
CASSPRRDTEAFF
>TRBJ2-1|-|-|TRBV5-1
TGCGCCAGCAGCATACCGGGTTCCTACAATGAGCAGTTCTTC
CASSIPGSYNEQFF
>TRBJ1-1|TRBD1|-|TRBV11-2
TGTGCCAGCAGCTTAGGGGAGACAGGGAGAGGGACTGAAGCTTTCTTT
CASSLGETGRGTEAFF
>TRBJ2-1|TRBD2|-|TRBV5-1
TGCGCCAGCAGCTCGACTAGCCTCGATGAGCAGTTCTTC
CASSSTSLDEQFF
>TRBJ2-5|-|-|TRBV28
TGTGCCAGCAGCCTCAGGGTCTACCAAGAGACCCAGTACTTC
CASSLRVYQETQYF
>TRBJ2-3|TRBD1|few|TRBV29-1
TGCAGCGTTGCTCTAGGGACAGGGCGCACAGATACGCAGTATTTT
CSVALGTGRTDTQYF
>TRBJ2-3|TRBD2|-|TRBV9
TGTGCCAGCAGCGTAGATCTAGCGGGACCCTCCGGGGGTACGCAGTATTTT
CASSVDLAGPSGGTQYF
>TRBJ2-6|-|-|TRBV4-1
TGCGCCAGCAGCGCAGGGGTTGGGGCCAACGTCCTGACTTTC
CASSAGVGANVLTF
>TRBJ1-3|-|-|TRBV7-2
TGTGCCAGCAGCACCTCAGTGGCGGGCTCTGGAAACACCATATATTTT
CASSTSVAGSGNTIYF
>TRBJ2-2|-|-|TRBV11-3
TGTGCCAGCAGCTTAAGAAACACCGGGGAGCTGTTTTTT
CASSLRNTGELFF
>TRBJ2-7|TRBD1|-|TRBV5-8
TGTGCCAGCAGCTTGTCTGAAAGGACAGGGGTATTCTACGAGCAGTACTTC
CASSLSERTGVFYEQYF
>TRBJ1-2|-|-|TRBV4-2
TGTGCCAGCAGCCAAGATCTCGGGACAGGCTACACCTTC
CASSQDLGTGYTF
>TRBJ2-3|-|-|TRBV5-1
TGCGCCAGCAGCTTCCCCGGTCCGCAGTATTTT
CASSFPGPQYF
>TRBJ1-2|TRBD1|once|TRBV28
TGTGCCAGCAGTGAGGGACAGCTGAAGGGCTACACCTTC
CASSEGQLKGYTF
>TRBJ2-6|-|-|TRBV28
TGTGCCAGCAGTTTACGGGGCGCTGGGGCCAACGTCCTGACTTTC
CASSLRGAGANVLTF
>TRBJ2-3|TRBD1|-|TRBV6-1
TGTGCCAGCATATCTGACAGGGGGGCAGATACGCAGTATTTT
CASISDRGADTQYF
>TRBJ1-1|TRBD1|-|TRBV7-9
TGTGCCAGCAGCTCGTGGGACAGTAACACTGAAGCTTTCTTT
CASSSWDSNTEAFF
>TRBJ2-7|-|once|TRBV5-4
TGTGCCAGCAGCTTGTCTCAGGGCACCAACTACGAGCAGTACTTC
CASSLSQGTNYEQYF
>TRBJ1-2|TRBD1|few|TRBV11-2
TGTGCCAGCAGCTTAGATCCACAGGGGGGATACTATGGCTACACCTTC
CASSLDPQGGYYGYTF
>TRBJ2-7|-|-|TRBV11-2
TGTGCCAGCAGCTTGCTATGGAAGCCAGCGGGTACTACCTACGAGCAGTACTTC
CASSLLWKPAGTTYEQYF
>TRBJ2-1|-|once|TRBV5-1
TGCGCCAGCAGCTGGGGTGGTGTAGGGGTTAACAATGAGCAGTTCTTC
CASSWGGVGVNNEQFF
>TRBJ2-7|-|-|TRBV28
TGTGCCAGCGGGTCGTACGAGCAGTACTTC
CASGSYEQYF
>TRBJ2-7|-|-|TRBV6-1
TGTGCCAGCAGATTCTACGAGCAGTACTTC
CASRFYEQYF
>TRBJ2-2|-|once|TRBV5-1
TGCGCCAGCAGCTTGGGGCCGGTGGAGGAGCTGTTTTTT
CASSLGPVEELFF
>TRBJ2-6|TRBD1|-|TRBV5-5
TGTGCCAGCAGCTTTGGCCGGGACAGGGGCTCTGGGGCCAACGTCCTGACTTTC
CASSFGRDRGSGANVLTF
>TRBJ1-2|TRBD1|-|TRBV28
TGTGCCAGCAGTCCCGGGACAGAGAGTTCCTATGGCTACACCTTC
CASSPGTESSYGYTF
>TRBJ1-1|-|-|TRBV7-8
TGTGCCAGCTCCCCAGGGGCAGGGGTTAACACTGAAGCTTTCTTT
CASSPGAGVNTEAFF
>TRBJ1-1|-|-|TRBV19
TGTGCCAGTAGTTCCACGCTGGGCACTGAAGCTTTCTTT
CASSSTLGTEAFF
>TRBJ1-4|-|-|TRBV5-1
TGCGCCAGCAGCCTGGAGGCGGCAGCAACTAATGAAAAACTGTTTTTT
CASSLEAAATNEKLFF
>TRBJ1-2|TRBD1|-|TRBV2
TGTGCCAGCAGTGAGGGACAGATAGTCTATGGCTACACCTTC
CASSEGQIVYGYTF
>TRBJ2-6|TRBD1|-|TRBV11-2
TGTGCCAGCAGCCGGACTCAGGGGGTGGGTGGGGCCAACGTCCTGACTTTC
CASSRTQGVGGANVLTF
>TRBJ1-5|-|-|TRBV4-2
TGTGCCAGCAGCCGCGGAGGAGGCGACCAGCCCCAGCATTTT
CASSRGGGDQPQHF